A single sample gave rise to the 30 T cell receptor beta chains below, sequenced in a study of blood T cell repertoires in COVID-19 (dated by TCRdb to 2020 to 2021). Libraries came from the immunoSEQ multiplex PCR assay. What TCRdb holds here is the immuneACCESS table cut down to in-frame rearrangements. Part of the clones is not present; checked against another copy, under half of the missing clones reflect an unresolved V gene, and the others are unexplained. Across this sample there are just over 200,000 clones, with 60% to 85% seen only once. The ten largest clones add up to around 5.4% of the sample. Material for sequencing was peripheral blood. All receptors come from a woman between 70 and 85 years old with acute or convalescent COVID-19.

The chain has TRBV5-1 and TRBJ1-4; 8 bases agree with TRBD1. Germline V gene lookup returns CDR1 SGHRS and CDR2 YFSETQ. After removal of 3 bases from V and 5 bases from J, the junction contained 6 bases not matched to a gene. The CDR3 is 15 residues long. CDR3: CASSSQGQANEKLFF. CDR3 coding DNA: TGCGCCAGCAGCTCCCAGGGACAGGCAAATGAAAAACTGTTTTTT.

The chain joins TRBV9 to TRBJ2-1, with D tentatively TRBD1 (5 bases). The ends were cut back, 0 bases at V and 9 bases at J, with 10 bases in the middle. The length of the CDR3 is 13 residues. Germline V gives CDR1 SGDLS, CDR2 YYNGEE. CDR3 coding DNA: TGTGCCAGCAGCGTAGGGGGCAGCGTTGAGCAGTTCTTC. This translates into CASSVGGSVEQFF.

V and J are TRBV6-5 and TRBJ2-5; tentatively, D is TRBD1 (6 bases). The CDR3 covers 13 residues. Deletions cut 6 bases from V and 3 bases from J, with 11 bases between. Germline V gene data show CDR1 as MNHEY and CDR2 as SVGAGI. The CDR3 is CASSGTPEETQYF. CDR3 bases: TGTGCCAGCAGCGGGACACCCGAAGAGACCCAGTACTTC.

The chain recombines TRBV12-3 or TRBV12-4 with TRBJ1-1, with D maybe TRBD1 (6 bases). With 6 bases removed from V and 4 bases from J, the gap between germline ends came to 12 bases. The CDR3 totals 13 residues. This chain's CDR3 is CASSRQVRTEAFF. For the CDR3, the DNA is TGTGCCAGCAGCCGACAGGTGCGCACTGAAGCTTTCTTT.

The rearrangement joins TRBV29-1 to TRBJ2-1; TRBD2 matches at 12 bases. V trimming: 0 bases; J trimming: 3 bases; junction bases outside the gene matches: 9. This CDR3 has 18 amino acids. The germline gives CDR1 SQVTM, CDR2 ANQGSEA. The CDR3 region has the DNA TGCAGCGTTGAAGATCGGCGGCTAGCGGGAGGGGGCTACAATGAGCAGTTCTTC. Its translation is CSVEDRRLAGGGYNEQFF.

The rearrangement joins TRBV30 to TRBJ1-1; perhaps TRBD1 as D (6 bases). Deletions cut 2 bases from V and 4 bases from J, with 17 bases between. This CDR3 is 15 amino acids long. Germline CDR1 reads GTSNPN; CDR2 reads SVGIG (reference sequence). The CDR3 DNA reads TGTGCCTGGAGTAAGGGGAGGGGGGGAAGCACTGAAGCTTTCTTT. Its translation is CAWSKGRGGSTEAFF.

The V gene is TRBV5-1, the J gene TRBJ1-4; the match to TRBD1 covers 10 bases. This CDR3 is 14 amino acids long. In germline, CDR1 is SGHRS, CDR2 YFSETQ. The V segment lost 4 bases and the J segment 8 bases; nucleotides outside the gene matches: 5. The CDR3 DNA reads TGCGCCAGCAGCCCCGGACAGGGGGAGGAAAAACTGTTTTTT. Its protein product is CASSPGQGEEKLFF.

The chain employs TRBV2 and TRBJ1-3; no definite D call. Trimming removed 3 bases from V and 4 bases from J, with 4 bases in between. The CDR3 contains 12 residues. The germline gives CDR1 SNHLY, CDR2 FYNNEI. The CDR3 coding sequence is TGTGCCAGCAGTGACCAGGGAAACACCATATATTTT. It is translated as CASSDQGNTIYF.

The DNA for the CDR3 is TGTGCCACCGGAGGGGATACAGGGACCCAGTACTTC. Translated: CATGGDTGTQYF. V and J are TRBV24-1 and TRBJ2-5, with TRBD2 as a possible D gene (6 bases). CDR1 is KGHDR, CDR2 SFDVKD, per germline. Deletions cut 9 bases from V and 7 bases from J, with 14 bases between. CDR3 length: 12 residues.

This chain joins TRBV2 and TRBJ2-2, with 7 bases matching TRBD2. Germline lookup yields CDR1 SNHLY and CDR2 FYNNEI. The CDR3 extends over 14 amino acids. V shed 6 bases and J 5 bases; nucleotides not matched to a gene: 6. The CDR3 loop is CASSRSGNTGELFF. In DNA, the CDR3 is TGTGCCAGCAGCAGGAGCGGGAATACCGGGGAGCTGTTTTTT.

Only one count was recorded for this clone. CDR3 nucleotide sequence: TGCAGTGCTAGTCCGGGTGGCACTGAAGCTTTCTTT. Translating it yields CSASPGGTEAFF. The V gene is TRBV20-1, the J gene TRBJ1-1; no firm D call. V lost 3 bases and J 4 bases, leaving 9 bases between the germline ends. Germline CDR1 DFQATT, CDR2 SNEGSKA (reference sequence). There are 12 residues in the CDR3.

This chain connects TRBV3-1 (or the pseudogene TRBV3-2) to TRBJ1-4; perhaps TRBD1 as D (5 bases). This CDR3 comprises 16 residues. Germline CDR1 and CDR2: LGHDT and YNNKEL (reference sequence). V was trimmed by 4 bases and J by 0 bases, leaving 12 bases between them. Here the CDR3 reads CASSPWTGATNEKLFF. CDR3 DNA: TGTGCCAGCAGCCCCTGGACGGGGGCAACTAATGAAAAACTGTTTTTT.

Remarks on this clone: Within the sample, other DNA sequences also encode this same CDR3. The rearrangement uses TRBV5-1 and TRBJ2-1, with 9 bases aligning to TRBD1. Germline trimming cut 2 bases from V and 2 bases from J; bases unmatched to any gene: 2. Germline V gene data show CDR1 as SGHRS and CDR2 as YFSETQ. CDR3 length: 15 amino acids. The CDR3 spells CASSLRQGAYNEQFF. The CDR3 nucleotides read TGCGCCAGCAGCTTAAGACAGGGGGCCTACAATGAGCAGTTCTTC.

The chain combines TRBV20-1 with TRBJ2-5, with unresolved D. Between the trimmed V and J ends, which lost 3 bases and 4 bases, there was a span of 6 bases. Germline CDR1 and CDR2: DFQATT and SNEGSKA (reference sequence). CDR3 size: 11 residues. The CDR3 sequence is CSASLRETQYF. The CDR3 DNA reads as TGCAGTGCTAGCCTTAGAGAGACCCAGTACTTC.

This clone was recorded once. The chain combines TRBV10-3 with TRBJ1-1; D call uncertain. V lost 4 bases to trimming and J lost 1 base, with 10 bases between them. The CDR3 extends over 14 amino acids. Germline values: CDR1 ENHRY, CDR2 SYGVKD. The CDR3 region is CAISGKRGNTEAFF. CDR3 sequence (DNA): TGTGCCATCAGTGGCAAGCGGGGGAACACTGAAGCTTTCTTT.

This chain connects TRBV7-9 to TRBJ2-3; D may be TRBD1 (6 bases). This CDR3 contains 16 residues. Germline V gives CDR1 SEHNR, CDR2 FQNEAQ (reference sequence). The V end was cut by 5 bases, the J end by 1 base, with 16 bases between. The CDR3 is CASSARLQGRTDTQYF. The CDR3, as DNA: TGTGCCAGCAGCGCCCGATTACAGGGCCGCACAGATACGCAGTATTTT. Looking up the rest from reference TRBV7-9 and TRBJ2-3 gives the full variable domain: DTGVSQNPRHKITKRGQNVTFRCDPISEHNRLYWYRQTLGQGPEFLTYFQNEAQLEKSRLLSDRFSAERPKGSFSTLEIQRTEQGDSAMYLCASSARLQGRTDTQYFGPGTRLTVL.

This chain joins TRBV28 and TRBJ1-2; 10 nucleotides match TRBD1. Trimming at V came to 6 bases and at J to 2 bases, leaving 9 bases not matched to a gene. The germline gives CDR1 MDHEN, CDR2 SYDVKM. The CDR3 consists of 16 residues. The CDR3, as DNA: TGTGCCAGCAGGAGCACCGGGACAGGGGAAAACTATGGCTACACCTTC. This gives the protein CASRSTGTGENYGYTF.

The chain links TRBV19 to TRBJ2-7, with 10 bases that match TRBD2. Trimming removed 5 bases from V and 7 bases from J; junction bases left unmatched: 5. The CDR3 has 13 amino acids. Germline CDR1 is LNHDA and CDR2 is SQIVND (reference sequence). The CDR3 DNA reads TGTGCCAGTAGTCCCCAAGCGGGAGGGGAGCAGTACTTC. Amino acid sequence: CASSPQAGGEQYF. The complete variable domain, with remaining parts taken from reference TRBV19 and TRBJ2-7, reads DGGITQSPKYLFRKEGQNVTLSCEQNLNHDAMYWYRQDPGQGLRLIYYSQIVNDFQKGDIAEGYSVSREKKESFPLTVTSAQKNPTAFYLCASSPQAGGEQYFGPGTRLTVT.

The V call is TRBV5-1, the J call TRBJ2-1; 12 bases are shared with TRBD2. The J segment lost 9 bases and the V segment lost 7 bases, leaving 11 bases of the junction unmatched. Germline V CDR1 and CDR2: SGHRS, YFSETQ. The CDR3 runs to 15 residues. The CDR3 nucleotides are TGCGCCAGCGAGACTAGCGGGGGACATATGAGTGAGCAGTTCTTC. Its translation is CASETSGGHMSEQFF.

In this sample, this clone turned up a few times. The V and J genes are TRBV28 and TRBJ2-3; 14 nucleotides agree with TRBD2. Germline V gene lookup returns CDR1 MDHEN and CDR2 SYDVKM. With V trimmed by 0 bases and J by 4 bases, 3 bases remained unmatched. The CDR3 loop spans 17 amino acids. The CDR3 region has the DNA TGTGCCAGCAGTTTATGGACTAGCGGGAGGGCCCCAGATACGCAGTATTTT. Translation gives CASSLWTSGRAPDTQYF.

This chain's CDR3 is CASSPRTSGKNTGELFF. The CDR3 bases are TGTGCCAGCAGTCCCCGGACTAGCGGAAAAAACACCGGGGAGCTGTTTTTT. The chain uses TRBV28 and TRBJ2-2, with TRBD2 identical over 10 bases. The germline V gene encodes CDR1 MDHEN and CDR2 SYDVKM. V trimming: 5 bases; J trimming: 2 bases; junction bases outside the gene matches: 8. The CDR3 is 17 residues long.

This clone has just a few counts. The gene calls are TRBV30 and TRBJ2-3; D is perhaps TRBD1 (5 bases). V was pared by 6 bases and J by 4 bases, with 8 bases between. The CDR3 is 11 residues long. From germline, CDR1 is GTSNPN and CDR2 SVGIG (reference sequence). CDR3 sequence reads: CACQGSDTQYF. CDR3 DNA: TGTGCCTGCCAGGGTTCAGATACGCAGTATTTT.

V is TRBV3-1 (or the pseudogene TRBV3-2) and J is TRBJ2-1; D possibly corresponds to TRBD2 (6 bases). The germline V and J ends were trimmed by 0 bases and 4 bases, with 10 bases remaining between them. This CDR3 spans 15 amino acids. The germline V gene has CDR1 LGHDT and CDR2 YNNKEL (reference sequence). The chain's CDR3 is CASSQEGLGYNEQFF. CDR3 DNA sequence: TGTGCCAGCAGCCAAGAGGGACTTGGATACAATGAGCAGTTCTTC.

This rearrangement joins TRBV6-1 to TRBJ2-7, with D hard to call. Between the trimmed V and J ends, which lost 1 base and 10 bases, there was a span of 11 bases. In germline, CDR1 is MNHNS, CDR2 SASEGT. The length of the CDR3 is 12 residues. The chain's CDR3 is CASSEGLPRQYF. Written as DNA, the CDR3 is TGTGCCAGCAGTGAAGGACTCCCGAGACAGTACTTC.

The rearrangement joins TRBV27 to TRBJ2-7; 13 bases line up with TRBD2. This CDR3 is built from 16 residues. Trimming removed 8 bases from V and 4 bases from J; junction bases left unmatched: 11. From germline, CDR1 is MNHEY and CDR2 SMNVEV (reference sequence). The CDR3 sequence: CASRTSGRGTAYEQYF. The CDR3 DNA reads TGTGCCAGCCGGACTAGCGGGAGAGGGACGGCTTACGAGCAGTACTTC.

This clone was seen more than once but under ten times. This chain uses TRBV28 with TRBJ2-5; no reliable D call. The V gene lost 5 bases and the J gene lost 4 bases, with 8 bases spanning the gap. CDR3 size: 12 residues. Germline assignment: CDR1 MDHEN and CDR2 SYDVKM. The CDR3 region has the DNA TGTGCCAGCAGTCGGGTCCGAGAGACCCAGTACTTC. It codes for CASSRVRETQYF.

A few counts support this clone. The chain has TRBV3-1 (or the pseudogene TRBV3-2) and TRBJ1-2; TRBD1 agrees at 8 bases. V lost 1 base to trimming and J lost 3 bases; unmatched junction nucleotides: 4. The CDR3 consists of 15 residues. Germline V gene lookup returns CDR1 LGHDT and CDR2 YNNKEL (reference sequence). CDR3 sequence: CASSQGSGGDYGYTF. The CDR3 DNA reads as TGTGCCAGCAGCCAAGGCTCAGGGGGCGACTATGGCTACACCTTC.

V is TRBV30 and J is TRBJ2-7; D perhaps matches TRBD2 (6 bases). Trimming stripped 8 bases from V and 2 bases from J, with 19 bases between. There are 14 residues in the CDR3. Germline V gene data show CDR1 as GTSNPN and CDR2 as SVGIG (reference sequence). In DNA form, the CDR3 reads TGTGCCCGGCGGGACGGGAGCTCCGCCTACGAGCAGTACTTC. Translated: CARRDGSSAYEQYF.

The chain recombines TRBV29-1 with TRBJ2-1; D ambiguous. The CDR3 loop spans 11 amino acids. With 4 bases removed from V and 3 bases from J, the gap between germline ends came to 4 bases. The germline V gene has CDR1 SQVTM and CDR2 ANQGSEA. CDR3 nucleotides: TGCAGCGTTGCCTACTACAATGAGCAGTTCTTC. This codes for CSVAYYNEQFF.

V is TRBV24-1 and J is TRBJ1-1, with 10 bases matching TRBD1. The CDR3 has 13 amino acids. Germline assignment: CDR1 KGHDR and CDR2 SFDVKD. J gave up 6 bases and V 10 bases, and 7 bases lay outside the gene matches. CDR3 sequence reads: CATRGTGDAEAFF. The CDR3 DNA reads TGTGCCACACGGGGGACAGGGGACGCTGAAGCTTTCTTT.